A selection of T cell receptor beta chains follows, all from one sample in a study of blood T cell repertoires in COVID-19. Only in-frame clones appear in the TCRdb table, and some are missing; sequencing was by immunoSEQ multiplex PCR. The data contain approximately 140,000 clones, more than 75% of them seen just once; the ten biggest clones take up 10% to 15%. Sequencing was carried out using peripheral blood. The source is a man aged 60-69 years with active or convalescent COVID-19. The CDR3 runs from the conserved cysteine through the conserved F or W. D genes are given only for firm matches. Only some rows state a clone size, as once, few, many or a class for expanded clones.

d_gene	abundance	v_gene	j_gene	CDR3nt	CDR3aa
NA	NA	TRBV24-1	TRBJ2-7	TGTGCCACCAGTGATGGAGGGGAAGGCGAGCAGTACTTC	CATSDGGEGEQYF
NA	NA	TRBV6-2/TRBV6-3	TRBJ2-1	TGTGCCAGCAGCTGGGAGTTATCAGGGGTATCGGACAATGAGCAGTTCTTC	CASSWELSGVSDNEQFF
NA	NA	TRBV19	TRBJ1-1	TGTGCCAGTAGTATAAGTGGCAGCACTGAAGCTTTCTTT	CASSISGSTEAFF
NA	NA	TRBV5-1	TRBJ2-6	TGCGCCAGCAATACAGGGCCCTCTGGGGCCAACGTCCTGACTTTC	CASNTGPSGANVLTF
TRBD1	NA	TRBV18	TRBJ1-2	TGTGCCAGCTCACCGCGGACAGGGGTGGGCTACACCTTC	CASSPRTGVGYTF
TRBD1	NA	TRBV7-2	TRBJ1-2	TGTGCCAGCAGTCGTGCCGGGACAGGGAGGGGGAGGGATGGCTACACCTTC	CASSRAGTGRGRDGYTF
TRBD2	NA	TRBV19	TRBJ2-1	TGTGCCAGCTCAGCGGGAGGGAACAATGAGCAGTTCTTC	CASSAGGNNEQFF
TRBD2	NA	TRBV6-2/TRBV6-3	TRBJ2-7	TGTGCCAGCAGTTATGATAGCGGGAGTAGTAACGAGCAGTACTTC	CASSYDSGSSNEQYF
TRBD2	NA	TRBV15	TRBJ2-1	TGTGCCTCACGGACTAGCGGGGGGAACAATGAGCAGTTCTTC	CASRTSGGNNEQFF
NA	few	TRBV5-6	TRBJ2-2	TGTGCCAGCAGCTTGGGAGGGCCGGTCACCGGGGAGCTGTTTTTT	CASSLGGPVTGELFF
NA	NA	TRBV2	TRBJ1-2	TGTGCCAGCAGTTCGGGTATCTGGGGCTACACCTTC	CASSSGIWGYTF
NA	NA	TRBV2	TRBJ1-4	TGTGCCAGCAGATCGGAGGTACTGACTGGGGAACTGTTTTTT	CASRSEVLTGELFF
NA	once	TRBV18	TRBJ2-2	TGTGCCAGCTCACCACAAAATCGCCAGGGATCGGCCGGGGAGCTGTTTTTT	CASSPQNRQGSAGELFF
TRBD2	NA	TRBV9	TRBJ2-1	TGTGCCAGCAGCGTAGGCGTCGGACTAGCGGGAGGGGAGCAGTTCTTC	CASSVGVGLAGGEQFF
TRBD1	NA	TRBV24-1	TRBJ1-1	TGTGCCACCAGTGATGGGGCAGGGGGTAGGGGTACTGAAGCTTTCTTT	CATSDGAGGRGTEAFF
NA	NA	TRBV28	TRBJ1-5	TGTGCCAGCAGTTCCTACCAGGTGGACACTCAGCCCCAGCATTTT	CASSSYQVDTQPQHF
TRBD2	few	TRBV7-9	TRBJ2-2	TGTGCCAGCAGCCCAGGACTAGCGGACTTTATAAACACCGGGGAGCTGTTTTTT	CASSPGLADFINTGELFF
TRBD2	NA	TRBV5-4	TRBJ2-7	TGTGCCAGCAGCTCTAGTAGCGGGAGGTCCTACGAGCAGTACTTC	CASSSSSGRSYEQYF
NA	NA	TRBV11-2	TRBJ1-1	TGTGCCAGCAGCCAAGGGCGGGGAACTGAAGCTTTCTTT	CASSQGRGTEAFF
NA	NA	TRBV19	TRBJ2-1	TGTGCCAGTACCTCAAGGGGCAGATCAGAGCAGTTCTTC	CASTSRGRSEQFF
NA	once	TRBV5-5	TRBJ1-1	TGTGCCAGCAGCTTGCTACGGGGAGATATGAACACTGAAGCTTTCTTT	CASSLLRGDMNTEAFF
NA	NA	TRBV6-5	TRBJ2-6	TGTGCCAGCAGTCAATCTGGGGCCAACGTCCTGACTTTC	CASSQSGANVLTF
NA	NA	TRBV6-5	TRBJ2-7	TGTGCCAGCAGTTACCCAGGAGGGAGCGAGCAGTACTTC	CASSYPGGSEQYF
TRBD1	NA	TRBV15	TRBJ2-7	TGTGCCACCAGCGGGTTAAAACCCGGGACAGGGAGGTACGAGCAGTACTTC	CATSGLKPGTGRYEQYF
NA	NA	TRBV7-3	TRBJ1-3	TGTGCCAGCAGCTTAACGTGGGGGCCTGGAAACACCATATATTTT	CASSLTWGPGNTIYF
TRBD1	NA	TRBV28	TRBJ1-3	TGTGCCAGCAAAGGGGGCGCGAATGCGGGAAACACCATATATTTT	CASKGGANAGNTIYF
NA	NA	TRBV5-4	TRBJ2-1	TGTGCCAGCAGCCCCGCCTCGAGCTCCTACAATGAGCAGTTCTTC	CASSPASSSYNEQFF
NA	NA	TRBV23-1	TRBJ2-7	TGCGCCGGGCGCAGTGAGCAGTACTTC	CAGRSEQYF
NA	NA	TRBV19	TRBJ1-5	TGTGCCAGTAGGGGACACACGACCGTTGCCAATCAGCCCCAGCATTTT	CASRGHTTVANQPQHF
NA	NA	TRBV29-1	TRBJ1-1	TGCAGCGTCTGGAAGGGGTGGCGGCTTGAAGCTTTCTTT	CSVWKGWRLEAFF
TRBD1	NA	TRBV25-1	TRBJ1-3	TGTGCCAGCAGTGAAACAGGGGATGGGAACACCATATATTTT	CASSETGDGNTIYF
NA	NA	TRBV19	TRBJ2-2	TGTGCCAGCCATGGGAGAGTCGCGAACACCGGGGAGCTGTTTTTT	CASHGRVANTGELFF
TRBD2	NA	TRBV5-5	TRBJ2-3	TGTGCCAGCAGCCCAAACACAGCGGGAGGGGGCACAGATACGCAGTATTTT	CASSPNTAGGGTDTQYF
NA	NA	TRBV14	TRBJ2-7	TGTGCCAGCAGCCTTGAAAGAGGTTACGAGCAGTACTTC	CASSLERGYEQYF
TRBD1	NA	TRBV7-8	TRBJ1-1	TGTGCCAGCAGCTCAACCGGGACAGGGAACACTGAAGCTTTCTTT	CASSSTGTGNTEAFF
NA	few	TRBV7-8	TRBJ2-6	TGTGCCAGCAGCTTAGGAGGGACTGCGGGACTCTCTGGGGCCAACGTCCTGACTTTC	CASSLGGTAGLSGANVLTF
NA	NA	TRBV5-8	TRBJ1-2	TGTGCCAGCAGCCACGGGCAGGGATGGAACTATGGCTACACCTTC	CASSHGQGWNYGYTF
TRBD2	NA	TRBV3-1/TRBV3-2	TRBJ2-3	TGTGCCAGCAGCCGACTAGCGGGAGGTCCCCTTAGCACAGATACGCAGTATTTT	CASSRLAGGPLSTDTQYF
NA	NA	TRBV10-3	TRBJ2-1	TGTGCCACCCAACTGGGGCAGTACAATGAGCAGTTCTTC	CATQLGQYNEQFF
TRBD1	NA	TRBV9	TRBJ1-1	TGTGCCAGCAGCGTAGAGGGACAGCAGAACACTGAAGCTTTCTTT	CASSVEGQQNTEAFF
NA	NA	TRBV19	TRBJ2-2	TGTGCCAGTAGTATTTTAGAGGCCCTGAGGTCCGGGGAGCTGTTTTTT	CASSILEALRSGELFF
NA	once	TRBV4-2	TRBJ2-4	TGTGCCAGCAGCCAACTTAAGGAGGAAAACATTCAGTACTTC	CASSQLKEENIQYF
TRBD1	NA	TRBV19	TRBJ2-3	TGTGCCAGTAGCAGGGACAGGGGAGCAGATACGCAGTATTTT	CASSRDRGADTQYF
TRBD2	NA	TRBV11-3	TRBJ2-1	TGTGCCAGCAGCCGGCGACTAGCGGGAGCCCATGAGCAGTTCTTC	CASSRRLAGAHEQFF
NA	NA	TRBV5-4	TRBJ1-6	TGTGCCAGCAGTTCTGACAGATATAATTCACCCCTCCACTTT	CASSSDRYNSPLHF
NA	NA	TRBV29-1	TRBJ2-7	TGCAGCGTTGGAGTATCGAAAGCCTACGAGCAGTACTTC	CSVGVSKAYEQYF
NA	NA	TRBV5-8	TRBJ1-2	TGTGCCAGCAGCTTAATGCCTGTGAGGGATGGCTACACCTTC	CASSLMPVRDGYTF
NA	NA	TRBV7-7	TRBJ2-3	TGTGCCACCAAGGAGTTACCAAGCACAGATACGCAGTATTTT	CATKELPSTDTQYF
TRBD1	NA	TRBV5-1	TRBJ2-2	TGCGCCAGCAGCGGAATACGGGACAGGAAAAACACCGGGGAGCTGTTTTTT	CASSGIRDRKNTGELFF
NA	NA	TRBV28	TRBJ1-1	TGTGCCAGCAGACCACAGGGTCGCCTGAACACTGAAGCTTTCTTT	CASRPQGRLNTEAFF
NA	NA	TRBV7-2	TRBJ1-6	TGTGCCAGCAGCTTACCCGAGAGTAATTCACCCCTCCACTTT	CASSLPESNSPLHF
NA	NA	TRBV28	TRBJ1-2	TGTGCCAGCAGTTTTGAGGCAGAAATCGGCTACACCTTC	CASSFEAEIGYTF
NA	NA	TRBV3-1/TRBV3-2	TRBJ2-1	TGTGCCAGCAGCCAAGATGAGCTTCTGATGGATGAGCAGTTCTTC	CASSQDELLMDEQFF
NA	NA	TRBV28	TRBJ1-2	TGTGCCAGCATCAATAACTATGGCTACACCTTC	CASINNYGYTF
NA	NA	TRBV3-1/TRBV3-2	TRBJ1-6	TGTGCCACCCGGGGGTCCTATAATTCACCCCTCCACTTT	CATRGSYNSPLHF
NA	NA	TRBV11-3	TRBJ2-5	TGTGCCAGCAGCTTAGACACCGGGCGGGGGCATGAGACCCAGTACTTC	CASSLDTGRGHETQYF
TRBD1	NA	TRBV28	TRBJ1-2	TGTGCCAGCAGTTTATCGCAACGACAGGGGGCGTACACCTTC	CASSLSQRQGAYTF
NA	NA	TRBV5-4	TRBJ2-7	TGTGCCAGCAGCTTGGGGAGGGTAAAGGACGAGCAGTACTTC	CASSLGRVKDEQYF
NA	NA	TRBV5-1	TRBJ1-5	TGCGCCAGCAGCCCTGACGGGGGATACCAGCCCCAGCATTTT	CASSPDGGYQPQHF